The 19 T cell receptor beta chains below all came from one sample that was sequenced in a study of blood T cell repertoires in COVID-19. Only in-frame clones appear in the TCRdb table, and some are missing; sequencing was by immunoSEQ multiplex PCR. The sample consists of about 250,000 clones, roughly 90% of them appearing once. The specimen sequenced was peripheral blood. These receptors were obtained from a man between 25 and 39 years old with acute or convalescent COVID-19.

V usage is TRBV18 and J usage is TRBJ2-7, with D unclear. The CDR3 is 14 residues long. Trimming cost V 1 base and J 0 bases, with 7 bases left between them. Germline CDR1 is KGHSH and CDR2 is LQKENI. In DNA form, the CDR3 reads TGTGCCAGCTCACCACTCCAGTCCTCCTACGAGCAGTACTTC. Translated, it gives CASSPLQSSYEQYF.

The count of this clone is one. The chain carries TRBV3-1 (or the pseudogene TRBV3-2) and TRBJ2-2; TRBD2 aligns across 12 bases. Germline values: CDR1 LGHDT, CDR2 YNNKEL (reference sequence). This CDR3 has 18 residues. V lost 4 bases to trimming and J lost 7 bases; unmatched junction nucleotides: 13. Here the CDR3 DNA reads TGTGCCAGCAGCCCCCGGGGGCTAGCGGGAGGGCAAGGCGGGGAGCTGTTTTTT. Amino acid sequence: CASSPRGLAGGQGGELFF.

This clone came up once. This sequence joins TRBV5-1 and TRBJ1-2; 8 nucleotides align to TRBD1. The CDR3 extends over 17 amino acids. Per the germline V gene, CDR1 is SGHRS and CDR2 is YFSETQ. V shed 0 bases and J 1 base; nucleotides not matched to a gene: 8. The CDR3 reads CASSLGTGIPNNYGYTF. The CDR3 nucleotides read TGCGCCAGCAGCTTGGGGACAGGGATACCTAATAACTATGGCTACACCTTC.

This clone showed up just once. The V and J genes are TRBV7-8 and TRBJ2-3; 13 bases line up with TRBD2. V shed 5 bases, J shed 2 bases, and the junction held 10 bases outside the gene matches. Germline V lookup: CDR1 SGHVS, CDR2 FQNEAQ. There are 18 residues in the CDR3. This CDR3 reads CASSILGLAGATTDTQYF. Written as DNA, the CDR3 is TGTGCCAGCAGCATCTTAGGACTAGCGGGGGCCACCACAGATACGCAGTATTTT.

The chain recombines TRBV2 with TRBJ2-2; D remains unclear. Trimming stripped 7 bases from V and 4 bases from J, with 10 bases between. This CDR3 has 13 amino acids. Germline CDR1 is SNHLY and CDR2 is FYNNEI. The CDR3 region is CASKKESTGELFF. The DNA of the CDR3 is TGTGCCAGCAAAAAAGAGAGCACCGGGGAGCTGTTTTTT.

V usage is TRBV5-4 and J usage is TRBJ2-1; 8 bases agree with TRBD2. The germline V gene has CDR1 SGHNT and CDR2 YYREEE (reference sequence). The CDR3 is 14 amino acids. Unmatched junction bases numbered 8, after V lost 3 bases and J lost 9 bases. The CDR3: CASSSGTRMSEQFF. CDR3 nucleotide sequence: TGTGCCAGCAGCTCCGGGACTAGGATGAGTGAGCAGTTCTTC. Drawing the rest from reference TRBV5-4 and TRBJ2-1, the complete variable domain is ETGVTQSPTHLIKTRGQQVTLRCSSQSGHNTVSWYQQALGQGPQFIFQYYREEENGRGNFPPRFSGLQFPNYSSELNVNALELDDSALYLCASSSGTRMSEQFFGPGTRLTVL.

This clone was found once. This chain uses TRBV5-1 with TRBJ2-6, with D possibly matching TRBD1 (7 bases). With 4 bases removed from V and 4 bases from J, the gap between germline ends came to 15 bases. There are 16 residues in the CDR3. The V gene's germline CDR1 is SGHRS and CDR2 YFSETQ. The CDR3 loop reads CASSRNRGGGANVLTF. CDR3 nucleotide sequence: TGCGCCAGCAGCCGTAACAGGGGAGGAGGGGCCAACGTCCTGACTTTC.

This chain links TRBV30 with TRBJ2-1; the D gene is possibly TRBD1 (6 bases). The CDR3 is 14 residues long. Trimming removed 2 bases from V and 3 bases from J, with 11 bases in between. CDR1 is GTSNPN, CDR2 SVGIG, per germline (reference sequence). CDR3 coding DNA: TGTGCCTGGAGTATTGGGGGCCGCTACAATGAGCAGTTCTTC. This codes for CAWSIGGRYNEQFF.

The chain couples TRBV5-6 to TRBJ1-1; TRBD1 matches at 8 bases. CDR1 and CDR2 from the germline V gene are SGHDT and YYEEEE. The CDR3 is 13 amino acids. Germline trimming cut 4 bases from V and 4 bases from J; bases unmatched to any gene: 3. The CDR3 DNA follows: TGTGCCAGCAGCCTAGACAGGGGCACTGAAGCTTTCTTT. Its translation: CASSLDRGTEAFF.

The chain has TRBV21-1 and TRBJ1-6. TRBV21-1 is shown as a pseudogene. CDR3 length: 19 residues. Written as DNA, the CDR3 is TGTGCCAGCAGCAAAGGAGGTGGATGGGGGAGGAATTATAATTCACCCCTCCACTTT. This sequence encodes CASSKGGGWGRNYNSPLHF.

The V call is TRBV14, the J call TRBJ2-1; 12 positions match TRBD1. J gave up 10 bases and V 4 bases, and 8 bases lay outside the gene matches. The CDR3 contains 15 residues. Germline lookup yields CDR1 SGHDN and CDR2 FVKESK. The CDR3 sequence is CASSPPGTGGKEQFF. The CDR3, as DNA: TGTGCCAGCAGCCCCCCCGGGACAGGGGGCAAGGAGCAGTTCTTC.

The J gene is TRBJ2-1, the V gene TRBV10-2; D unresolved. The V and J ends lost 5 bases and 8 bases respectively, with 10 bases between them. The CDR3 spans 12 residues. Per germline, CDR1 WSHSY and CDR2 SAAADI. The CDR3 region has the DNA TGCGCCAGCAGTTCAATTGTCCATGAGCAGTTCTTC. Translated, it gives CASSSIVHEQFF.

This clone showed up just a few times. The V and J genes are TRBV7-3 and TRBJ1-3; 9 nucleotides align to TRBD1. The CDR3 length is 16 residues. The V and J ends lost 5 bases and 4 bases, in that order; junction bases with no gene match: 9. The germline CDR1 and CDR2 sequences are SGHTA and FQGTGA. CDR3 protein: CASSIHGQGPGNTIYF. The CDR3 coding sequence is TGTGCCAGCAGCATCCACGGACAGGGGCCCGGAAACACCATATATTTT.

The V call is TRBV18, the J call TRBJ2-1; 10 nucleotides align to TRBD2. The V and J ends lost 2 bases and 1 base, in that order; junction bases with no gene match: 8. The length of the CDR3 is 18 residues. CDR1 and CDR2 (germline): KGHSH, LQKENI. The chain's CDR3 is CASSPSSGRAGSYNEQFF. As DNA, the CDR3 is TGTGCCAGCTCACCATCCAGCGGGAGGGCCGGGTCCTACAATGAGCAGTTCTTC.

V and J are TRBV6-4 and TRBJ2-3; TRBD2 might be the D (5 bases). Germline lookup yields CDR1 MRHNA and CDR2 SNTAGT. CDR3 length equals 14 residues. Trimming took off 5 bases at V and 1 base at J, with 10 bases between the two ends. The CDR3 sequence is CASSRERGTDTQYF. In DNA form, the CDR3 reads TGTGCCAGCAGTAGGGAGCGTGGCACAGATACGCAGTATTTT.

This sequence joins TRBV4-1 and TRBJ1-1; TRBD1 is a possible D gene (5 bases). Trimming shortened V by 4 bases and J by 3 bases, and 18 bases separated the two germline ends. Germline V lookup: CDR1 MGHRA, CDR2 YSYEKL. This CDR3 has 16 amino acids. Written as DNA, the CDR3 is TGCGCCAGCAGCCGGTCATTCGGGGGTGAGGACACTGAAGCTTTCTTT. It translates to CASSRSFGGEDTEAFF.

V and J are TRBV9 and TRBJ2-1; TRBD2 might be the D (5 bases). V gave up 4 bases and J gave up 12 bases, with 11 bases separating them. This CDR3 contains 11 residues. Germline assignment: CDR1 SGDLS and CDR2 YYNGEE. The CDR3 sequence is CASSTDSLQFF. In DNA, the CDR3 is TGTGCCAGCAGCACGGACTCCCTGCAGTTCTTC.

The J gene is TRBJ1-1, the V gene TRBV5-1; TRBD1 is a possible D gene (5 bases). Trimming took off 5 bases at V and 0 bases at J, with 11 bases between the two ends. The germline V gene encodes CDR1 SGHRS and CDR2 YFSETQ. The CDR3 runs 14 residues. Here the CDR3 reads CASRQDTVNTEAFF. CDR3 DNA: TGCGCCAGCAGACAGGACACAGTGAACACTGAAGCTTTCTTT. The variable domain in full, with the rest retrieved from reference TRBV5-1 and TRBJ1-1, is KAGVTQTPRYLIKTRGQQVTLSCSPISGHRSVSWYQQTPGQGLQFLFEYFSETQRNKGNFPGRFSGRQFSNSRSEMNVSTLELGDSALYLCASRQDTVNTEAFFGQGTRLTVV.

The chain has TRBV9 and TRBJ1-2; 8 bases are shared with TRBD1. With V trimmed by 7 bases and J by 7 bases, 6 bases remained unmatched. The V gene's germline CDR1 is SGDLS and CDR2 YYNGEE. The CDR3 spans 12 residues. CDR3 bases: TGTGCCAGCCGGACAGGGTCCTTTGGCTACACCTTC. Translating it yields CASRTGSFGYTF.